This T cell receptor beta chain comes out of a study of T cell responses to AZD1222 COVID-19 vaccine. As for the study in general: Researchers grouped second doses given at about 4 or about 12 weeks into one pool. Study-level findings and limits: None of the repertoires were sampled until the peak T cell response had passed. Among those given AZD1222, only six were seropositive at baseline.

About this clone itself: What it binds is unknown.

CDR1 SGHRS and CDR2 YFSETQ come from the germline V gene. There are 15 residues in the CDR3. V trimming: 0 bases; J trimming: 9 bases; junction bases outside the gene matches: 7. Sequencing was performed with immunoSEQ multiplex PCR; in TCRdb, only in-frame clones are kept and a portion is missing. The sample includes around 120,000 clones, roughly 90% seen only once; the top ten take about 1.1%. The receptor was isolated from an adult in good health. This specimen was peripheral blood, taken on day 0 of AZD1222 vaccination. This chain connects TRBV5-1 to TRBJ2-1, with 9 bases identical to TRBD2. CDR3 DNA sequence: TGCGCCAGCAGCTTGGTTATTAGCGGGAGCGTTGAGCAGTTCTTC. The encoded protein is CASSLVISGSVEQFF.